Presented here are 25 T cell receptor beta chains from one specimen sequenced in a study of blood T cell repertoires in COVID-19. This table comes from immunoSEQ multiplex PCR, and its TCRdb copy is limited to in-frame clones, with some not included. The table has fewer than 250,000 clones, approximately 90% seen once. The sequenced sample consisted of peripheral blood. These receptor sequences come from a human donor in a cohort sampled during active COVID-19.

The chain uses TRBV29-1 and TRBJ1-4, with TRBD1 identical over 9 bases. The CDR3 runs 18 residues. After removal of 4 bases from V and 3 bases from J, the junction contained 15 bases not matched to a gene. Germline CDR1 reads SQVTM; CDR2 reads ANQGSEA. The CDR3 is CSVAFKGGQGPPNEKLFF. CDR3 DNA: TGCAGCGTTGCCTTCAAGGGGGGACAGGGACCGCCTAATGAAAAACTGTTTTTT.

Of note for this clone: Other DNA sequences within the sample encode an identical CDR3. The chain links TRBV7-2 to TRBJ2-1, with 9 bases that match TRBD2. The CDR3 covers 15 residues. CDR1 is SGHTA, CDR2 FQGNSA, per germline. V dropped 4 bases and J dropped 4; count of bases not matched to a gene: 5. The chain's CDR3 is CASSSTSGQYNEQFF. Written as DNA, the CDR3 is TGTGCCAGCAGCTCAACTAGCGGGCAGTACAATGAGCAGTTCTTC.

This clone was observed a few times. The chain links TRBV2 to TRBJ2-5; 8 nucleotides agree with TRBD1. Germline V gene lookup returns CDR1 SNHLY and CDR2 FYNNEI. V trimming: 2 bases; J trimming: 4 bases; junction bases outside the gene matches: 6. There are 15 residues in the CDR3. CDR3 in amino acids: CASSESRGLGETQYF. DNA of the CDR3: TGTGCCAGCAGTGAAAGCAGGGGGCTCGGAGAGACCCAGTACTTC. Supplemented by reference TRBV2 and TRBJ2-5, the full variable domain reads EPEVTQTPSHQVTQMGQEVILRCVPISNHLYFYWYRQILGQKVEFLVSFYNNEISEKSEIFDDQFSVERPDGSNFTLKIRSTKLEDSAMYFCASSESRGLGETQYFGPGTRLLVL.

This sequence joins TRBV9 and TRBJ2-3, with 7 bases aligning to TRBD2. The J segment lost 3 bases and the V segment lost 0 bases, leaving 7 bases of the junction unmatched. Germline V CDR1 and CDR2: SGDLS, YYNGEE. This CDR3 has 16 amino acids. The CDR3 reads CASSVDPGGSTDTQYF. The CDR3 coding sequence is TGTGCCAGCAGCGTAGACCCGGGGGGATCTACAGATACGCAGTATTTT.

The chain combines TRBV3-1 (or the pseudogene TRBV3-2) with TRBJ2-1; the D gene is possibly TRBD2 (5 bases). V was cut by 2 bases and J by 7 bases, with 9 bases left in between. CDR3 length: 13 residues. From germline, CDR1 is LGHDT and CDR2 YNNKEL (reference sequence). DNA for the CDR3: TGTGCCAGCAGCCAATATTCGGGAAATGAGCAGTTCTTC. Its translation: CASSQYSGNEQFF.

The chain employs TRBV29-1 and TRBJ1-1; the D gene is possibly TRBD1 (5 bases). CDR3 length equals 12 residues. Trimming cost V 6 bases and J 3 bases, with 11 bases left between them. Germline CDR1 and CDR2: SQVTM and ANQGSEA. CDR3 sequence (DNA): TGCAGCGTCGGATCGGGGGACACTGAAGCTTTCTTT. As protein: CSVGSGDTEAFF. Full variable domain (remainder filled in from reference TRBV29-1 and TRBJ1-1): SAVISQKPSRDICQRGTSLTIQCQVDSQVTMMFWYRQQPGQSLTLIATANQGSEATYESGFVIDKFPISRPNLTFSTLTVSNMSPEDSSIYLCSVGSGDTEAFFGQGTRLTVV.

The table lists this clone with a count of one. The chain recombines TRBV9 with TRBJ2-1; the D gene is possibly TRBD2 (5 bases). Trimming left V 6 bases short and J 5 bases short, with 18 bases between. CDR1 and CDR2 (germline): SGDLS, YYNGEE. This CDR3 is built from 15 residues. The CDR3 sequence is CASNPSENGDNEQFF. The DNA of the CDR3 is TGTGCCAGCAACCCCAGCGAAAACGGGGACAATGAGCAGTTCTTC.

The rearrangement links TRBV2 to TRBJ2-5; 7 bases are a match to TRBD1. Germline CDR1 SNHLY, CDR2 FYNNEI. The V segment lost 6 bases and the J segment 4 bases; nucleotides outside the gene matches: 11. CDR3 size: 15 residues. Here the CDR3 reads CASRRDRARGETQYF. The CDR3 region has the DNA TGTGCCAGCAGACGAGACAGGGCCCGAGGAGAGACCCAGTACTTC.

The chain links TRBV19 to TRBJ1-1; 7 bases are shared with TRBD1. The CDR3 totals 15 residues. CDR1 LNHDA and CDR2 SQIVND come from the germline V gene (reference sequence). The V and J ends lost 5 bases and 4 bases, in that order; junction bases with no gene match: 10. DNA of the CDR3: TGTGCCAGTAGTTTACGACAGGGAAGAATCACTGAAGCTTTCTTT. Residues: CASSLRQGRITEAFF.

This CDR3 reads CASSEWAGGGEQYF. CDR3 in DNA: TGTGCCAGCAGTGAATGGGCGGGAGGCGGAGAGCAGTACTTC. The V call is TRBV6-1, the J call TRBJ2-7; TRBD2 matches 8 bases. V shed 2 bases and J 7 bases; nucleotides not matched to a gene: 7. The CDR3 covers 14 residues. CDR1 MNHNS and CDR2 SASEGT come from the germline V gene.

The rearrangement links TRBV5-1 to TRBJ2-2; D is unresolved. Per germline, CDR1 SGHRS and CDR2 YFSETQ. Deletions cut 0 bases from V and 1 base from J, with 7 bases between. The CDR3 loop spans 15 amino acids. This CDR3 is CASSLEAQNTGELFF. CDR3 nucleotides: TGCGCCAGCAGCTTGGAAGCGCAGAACACCGGGGAGCTGTTTTTT.

DNA for the CDR3: TGTGCCAGCAGCCCCCCCCGGGGTACGGGAGAGACCCAGTACTTC. Encoded protein: CASSPPRGTGETQYF. The rearrangement joins TRBV7-2 to TRBJ2-5, with D maybe TRBD2 (5 bases). The CDR3 loop spans 15 amino acids. The germline V and J ends were trimmed by 5 bases and 4 bases, with 17 bases remaining between them. CDR1 and CDR2 from the germline V gene are SGHTA and FQGNSA.

This chain links TRBV6-2 or TRBV6-3 with TRBJ2-7, with TRBD1 matching over 7 bases. Germline V CDR1 and CDR2: MNHEY, SVGEGT. Trimming cost V 4 bases and J 4 bases; bases outside gene matches: 10. This CDR3 is built from 15 residues. In DNA, the CDR3 is TGTGCCAGCAGTTTAAACCGAGGGGGCCTATACGAGCAGTACTTC. Protein product: CASSLNRGGLYEQYF.

This sequence joins TRBV30 and TRBJ2-5; D not certain. The length of the CDR3 is 13 residues. Germline CDR1 is GTSNPN and CDR2 is SVGIG (reference sequence). The V end was cut by 3 bases, the J end by 12 bases, with 20 bases between. The CDR3 DNA reads TGTGCCTGGAGGCATAATCTCGACTCCTCAAAGTACTTC. This translates into CAWRHNLDSSKYF.

This sequence joins TRBV2 and TRBJ2-2; 7 nucleotides match TRBD1. With V trimmed by 6 bases and J by 3 bases, 4 bases remained unmatched. The CDR3 consists of 14 residues. From germline, CDR1 is SNHLY and CDR2 FYNNEI. CDR3 amino acids: CASRPTGYTGELFF. CDR3 DNA sequence: TGTGCCAGCAGACCGACAGGGTACACCGGGGAGCTGTTTTTT.

This sequence joins TRBV27 and TRBJ1-1; possibly TRBD1 for D (5 bases). Trimming took off 1 base at V and 1 base at J, with 7 bases between the two ends. The CDR3 length is 14 residues. CDR1 MNHEY and CDR2 SMNVEV come from the germline V gene (reference sequence). The CDR3 nucleotides are TGTGCCAGCAGTTTATTTGGGGCGAACACTGAAGCTTTCTTT. Protein product: CASSLFGANTEAFF.

The rearrangement joins TRBV9 to TRBJ1-4; TRBD1 might be the D (6 bases). The CDR3 has 16 amino acids. Germline assignment: CDR1 SGDLS and CDR2 YYNGEE. Deletions cut 4 bases from V and 0 bases from J, with 13 bases between. Written as DNA, the CDR3 is TGTGCCAGCAGCCTTAGCGAGGGGGCAACTAATGAAAAACTGTTTTTT. Translating gives CASSLSEGATNEKLFF.

This clone was found a few times. The rearrangement uses TRBV28 and TRBJ1-4; 7 nucleotides align to TRBD1. CDR1 MDHEN and CDR2 SYDVKM come from the germline V gene. Trimming removed 2 bases from V and 0 bases from J; junction bases left unmatched: 0. The CDR3 extends over 15 amino acids. The CDR3 spells CASSLDRATNEKLFF. The CDR3 DNA reads as TGTGCCAGCAGTTTAGACAGGGCAACTAATGAAAAACTGTTTTTT.

The chain employs TRBV5-1 and TRBJ1-6; D unclear. The CDR3 runs 16 residues. V gave up 7 bases and J gave up 0 bases, with 14 bases separating them. CDR1 is SGHRS, CDR2 YFSETQ, per germline. The CDR3 DNA follows: TGCGCCAGCCGACCGATCGGAGGCTCCTATAATTCACCCCTCCACTTT. Its protein is CASRPIGGSYNSPLHF.

The chain links TRBV4-1 to TRBJ2-7, with 7 bases lining up with TRBD2. This CDR3 spans 15 amino acids. Trimming removed 1 base from V and 3 bases from J; junction bases left unmatched: 6. Germline CDR1 reads MGHRA; CDR2 reads YSYEKL. CDR3 in DNA: TGCGCCAGCAGCCAAGGGATCGGCGGGAGCTACGAGCAGTACTTC. This gives the protein CASSQGIGGSYEQYF.

This CDR3 is CASSTRDRGTEAFF. CDR3 in DNA: TGTGCCAGCAGCACGAGGGACAGGGGGACTGAAGCTTTCTTT. V usage is TRBV7-8 and J usage is TRBJ1-1, with 11 bases identical to TRBD1. The ends lost 5 bases at V and 5 bases at J; junction bases unmatched: 4. This CDR3 spans 14 amino acids. Looked up from germline, CDR1 is SGHVS and CDR2 is FQNEAQ.

The chain couples TRBV4-2 to TRBJ2-7, with 8 nucleotides matching TRBD2. Trimming removed 0 bases from V and 5 bases from J; junction bases left unmatched: 3. CDR1 and CDR2 (germline): LGHNA, YNFKEQ. The CDR3 is 14 residues long. Here the CDR3 reads CASSQDGTRDEQYF. DNA for the CDR3: TGTGCCAGCAGCCAAGATGGGACTAGGGACGAGCAGTACTTC.

This chain connects TRBV7-9 to TRBJ2-1, with 7 bases lining up with TRBD2. The germline V gene encodes CDR1 SEHNR and CDR2 FQNEAQ (reference sequence). Trimming cost V 6 bases and J 3 bases; bases outside gene matches: 5. This CDR3 comprises 14 residues. This chain's CDR3 is CASRQAGVYNEQFF. The CDR3 bases are TGTGCCAGCAGGCAGGCGGGAGTCTACAATGAGCAGTTCTTC.

The chain has TRBV19 and TRBJ1-1; D is possibly TRBD1 (6 bases). Germline CDR1 reads LNHDA; CDR2 reads SQIVND (reference sequence). The V gene lost 3 bases and the J gene lost 0 bases, with 8 bases spanning the gap. The CDR3 loop spans 14 amino acids. This CDR3 reads CASSIGTMNTEAFF. CDR3 DNA sequence: TGTGCCAGTAGTATCGGGACAATGAACACTGAAGCTTTCTTT.

The chain is built from TRBV3-1 (or the pseudogene TRBV3-2) and TRBJ2-7, with a possible D match to TRBD1 (5 bases). The CDR3 has 16 residues. V lost 3 bases, J lost 2 bases, and 17 bases lay in between. Germline V lookup: CDR1 LGHDT, CDR2 YNNKEL (reference sequence). The CDR3 DNA reads TGTGCCAGCAGCCATGACCCCATGGACAAGCCCTACGAGCAGTACTTC. Translation gives CASSHDPMDKPYEQYF.